Presented here are 21 T cell receptor beta chains from one specimen sequenced in a study of low-dose radiotherapy and immunotherapy resistance in tumors. Priming of first-strand cDNA relied on TRAV- and TRBV-specific primers (covering alpha and beta chains). A 20-cycle PCR with a constant-region primer and V-primer adapter amplified TCRs. TCRdb recomputed calls from the reads with MiXCR, one row per CDR3 protein. The table records some 11,000 distinct CDR3 sequences, less than 75% of them present only once. These receptors were obtained from a human donor with advanced metastatic prostate, ovarian, gallbladder or colorectal cancer (not recorded which). This table probably holds off-target reads from a library built for another chain.

V and J are TRBV12-3 or TRBV12-4 and TRBJ2-2, with 11 bases that match TRBD2. The CDR3 has 17 amino acids. V trimming: 6 bases; J trimming: 5 bases; junction bases outside the gene matches: 11. CDR3 protein: CASRPGLAEPWTGELFF. In DNA form, the CDR3 reads TGTGCCAGCAGGCCGGGACTAGCGGAGCCGTGGACCGGGGAGCTGTTTTTT.

The chain is built from TRBV18 and TRBJ2-1; TRBD2 matches 8 bases. CDR1 and CDR2 from the germline V gene are KGHSH and LQKENI. CDR3 length equals 15 residues. Trimming at V came to 4 bases and at J to 0 bases, leaving 2 bases not matched to a gene. CDR3 in DNA: TGTGCCAGCTCACAGAGCGGGGGCTCCTACAATGAGCAGTTCTTC. Amino acids: CASSQSGGSYNEQFF.

The V and J genes are TRBV13 and TRBJ1-1; D not certain. Germline V gene lookup returns CDR1 PRHDT and CDR2 FYEKMQ (reference sequence). Deletions cut 1 base from V and 1 base from J, with 7 bases between. The CDR3 extends over 14 amino acids. The CDR3 nucleotides are TGTGCCAGCAGCTTAGATACGGGGAACACTGAAGCTTTCTTT. Translating gives CASSLDTGNTEAFF.

The rearrangement uses TRBV9 and TRBJ2-3; TRBD2 matches 7 bases. J lost 3 bases, V lost 4 bases, and 14 bases had no gene match. The CDR3 consists of 17 residues. From germline, CDR1 is SGDLS and CDR2 YYNGEE. The CDR3 nucleotides are TGTGCCAGCAGCTCTCCATCCGTCGGGACTAAAACAGATACGCAGTATTTT. Translating gives CASSSPSVGTKTDTQYF.

This clonotype has just a few counts. The chain employs TRBV5-1 and TRBJ1-4, with D perhaps TRBD1 (5 bases). V shed 1 base and J shed 6 bases, with 10 bases lying between them. Germline loops: CDR1 SGHRS, CDR2 YFSETQ. The CDR3 runs 14 residues. The CDR3 DNA reads as TGCGCCAGCAGCTTGATGGGGCGTGATGAAAAACTGTTTTTT. This translates into CASSLMGRDEKLFF.

This chain links TRBV2 with TRBJ1-1, with D possibly matching TRBD1 (6 bases). Germline loops: CDR1 SNHLY, CDR2 FYNNEI. The CDR3 has 13 amino acids. V was clipped by 5 bases and J by 4 bases, with 11 bases between them. CDR3: CASSPQGGTEAFF. CDR3 coding DNA: TGTGCCAGCAGTCCACAGGGCGGCACTGAAGCTTTCTTT.

V gene TRBV20-1 combines with J gene TRBJ2-2; tentatively, D is TRBD1 or TRBD2 (5 bases each). Germline loops: CDR1 DFQATT, CDR2 SNEGSKA (reference sequence). This CDR3 is 16 amino acids long. Trimming removed 4 bases from V and 0 bases from J, with 15 bases in between. The DNA of the CDR3 is TGCAGTGCTACGACTGGGGGTGTCGCGAACACCGGGGAGCTGTTTTTT. It translates to CSATTGGVANTGELFF.

The gene calls are TRBV11-2 and TRBJ2-4; D may be TRBD1 (5 bases). Deletions cut 4 bases from V and 0 bases from J, with 7 bases between. From germline, CDR1 is SGHAT and CDR2 FQNNGV. This CDR3 is 14 amino acids long. CDR3 amino acids: CASSSGLAKNIQYF. The DNA for the CDR3 is TGTGCCAGCAGCTCAGGGCTAGCCAAAAACATTCAGTACTTC.

This clonotype has more than one count but fewer than ten. The chain has TRBV7-2 and TRBJ2-7; TRBD2 aligns across 9 bases. V shed 5 bases, J shed 7 bases, and the junction held 18 bases outside the gene matches. Germline CDR1 reads SGHTA; CDR2 reads FQGNSA. The CDR3 length is 17 residues. The CDR3: CASSPNPGASGIVEQYF. CDR3 coding DNA: TGTGCCAGCAGCCCCAATCCGGGGGCTAGCGGGATAGTGGAGCAGTACTTC. Based on the CDR3 plus reference TRBV7-2 and TRBJ2-7, the full variable domain is GAGVSQSPSNKVTEKGKDVELRCDPISGHTALYWYRQSLGQGLEFLIYFQGNSAPDKSGLPSDRFSAERTGGSVSTLTIQRTQQEDSAVYLCASSPNPGASGIVEQYFGPGTRLTVT.

This chain links TRBV6-1 with TRBJ1-4; tentative D call: TRBD1 (6 bases). V lost 5 bases and J 8 bases, leaving 15 bases between the germline ends. The germline CDR1 and CDR2 sequences are MNHNS and SASEGT. This CDR3 is built from 14 residues. The DNA of the CDR3 is TGTGCCAGCAGTACTGGACAGAGGGGGGAAAAACTGTTTTTT. It encodes CASSTGQRGEKLFF.

A remark on this clonotype: Compared with germline, one end of the junction differs, possibly owing to a read error. The chain recombines TRBV7-9 with TRBJ2-3; D gene ambiguous. Per germline, CDR1 SEHNR and CDR2 FQNEAQ (reference sequence). This CDR3 region has 12 residues. CDR3: CTSSFFTDTQYF. DNA of the CDR3: TGTACCAGCAGCTTTTTCACAGATACGCAGTATTTT.

Of note for this clonotype: The junction shows a germline mismatch at one end, possibly a read error. The J gene is TRBJ2-2, the V gene TRBV19, with a possible D match to TRBD1 (6 bases). The length of the CDR3 is 15 residues. Germline lookup yields CDR1 LNHDA and CDR2 SQIVND (reference sequence). CDR3 DNA: TGTGCCAGTATTATCGGCAGGGGTGGCACCGGGGAGCTGTCTTTT. Translation: CASIIGRGGTGELSF.

The chain combines TRBV3-1 with TRBJ1-1; D is undetermined. The CDR3 sequence is 13 residues long. Per germline, CDR1 LGHDT and CDR2 YNNKEL (reference sequence). The V end lost 7 bases, the J end lost 2 bases, and 11 bases lay between the germline ends. CDR3 amino acids: CASTRHFNTEAFF. CDR3 DNA: TGTGCCAGCACCCGACACTTTAACACTGAAGCTTTCTTT.

The J gene is TRBJ2-3, the V gene TRBV12-3 or TRBV12-4; a possible D gene is TRBD2 (5 bases). Trimming stripped 3 bases from V and 0 bases from J, with 10 bases between. The CDR3 is 15 amino acids. The CDR3 loop reads CASSFRGISTDTQYF. The CDR3 DNA reads TGTGCCAGCAGTTTCCGGGGTATCAGCACAGATACGCAGTATTTT.

The gene calls are TRBV26 and TRBJ1-1; TRBD1, the table's D call, was not compared with the DNA. TRBV26 is a documented pseudogene. This CDR3 has 14 residues. CDR3 bases: TGTGCCAGCAGTGCCCGACGGGCGGGCACTGAAGCTTTCTTT. Encoded protein: CASSARRAGTEAFF.

The genes are TRBV6-6 and TRBJ2-1, with TRBD2 matching 13 bases. Germline CDR1 and CDR2: MNHNY and SVGAGI (reference sequence). Trimming removed 7 bases from V and 4 bases from J; junction bases left unmatched: 7. The CDR3 consists of 16 residues. CDR3 sequence reads: CASTQRTSGRYNEQFF. Written as DNA, the CDR3 is TGTGCCAGCACCCAAAGGACTAGCGGGAGATACAATGAGCAGTTCTTC.

The gene calls are TRBV20-1 and TRBJ2-3; no reliable D call. The CDR3 is 13 residues long. CDR1 and CDR2 (germline): DFQATT, SNEGSKA (reference sequence). V was trimmed by 3 bases and J by 4 bases, leaving 11 bases between them. CDR3 bases: TGCAGTGCTAGTACAGTTCTGCCAGATACGCAGTATTTT. It translates to CSASTVLPDTQYF.

The V and J genes are TRBV9 and TRBJ2-1, with 9 bases identical to TRBD1. This CDR3 comprises 16 residues. V lost 0 bases and J lost 10; bases outside the gene matches: 11. Germline CDR1 SGDLS, CDR2 YYNGEE. The CDR3 here is CASSVEIYDRGGEQFF. In nucleotides, the CDR3 is TGTGCCAGCAGCGTAGAAATCTATGACAGGGGGGGAGAGCAGTTCTTC.

V and J are TRBV4-3 and TRBJ2-1; 9 nucleotides line up with TRBD2. Germline lookup yields CDR1 LGHNA and CDR2 YSLEER. This CDR3 contains 16 residues. The J segment lost 6 bases and the V segment lost 0 bases, leaving 6 bases of the junction unmatched. The CDR3 loop is CASSQDGAGGSNEQFF. The CDR3 DNA reads as TGCGCCAGCAGCCAAGACGGGGCGGGAGGGAGCAATGAGCAGTTCTTC.

V and J are TRBV5-1 and TRBJ2-1; tentatively, D is TRBD1 (5 bases). The CDR3 runs to 17 residues. CDR1 SGHRS and CDR2 YFSETQ come from the germline V gene. V was clipped by 4 bases and J by 1 base, with 18 bases between them. DNA for the CDR3: TGCGCCAGCAGCCTATTACGCCCAGGGCGGTCCTACAATGAGCAGTTCTTC. Amino acids: CASSLLRPGRSYNEQFF.

This clonotype was seen a handful of times. The chain joins TRBV6-2 or TRBV6-3 to TRBJ1-2; 8 nucleotides line up with TRBD1. CDR1 MNHEY and CDR2 SVGEGT come from the germline V gene. This CDR3 has 15 amino acids. With V trimmed by 2 bases and J by 6 bases, 8 bases remained unmatched. The CDR3, as DNA: TGTGCCAGCAGTTACCGCATGGGACAGGAAGATGGCTACACCTTC. Protein: CASSYRMGQEDGYTF.